The rows below give T cell receptor beta chains drawn from one sample of a study of blood T cell repertoires in COVID-19. Repertoires were generated with immunoSEQ multiplex PCR, while TCRdb's copy carries only in-frame clones and drops some. Among 200,000 or so clones listed, roughly 90% were seen once. The sequencing sample was made of PBMCs or T cells enriched from blood (not recorded which). The receptors stem from a woman between 35 and 50 years old with acute COVID-19. Both conserved end residues are part of each CDR3. The D gene is left open where the match is weak. A row's size may be missing; if present it is once, few, many or a size class.

J: TRBJ1-2
D: TRBD1
size: NA
V: TRBV27
CDR3: CASSWDRGFRGYTF
DNA: TGTGCCAGCAGTTGGGACAGGGGATTCCGTGGCTACACCTTC

J: TRBJ1-1
D: TRBD1
size: few
V: TRBV29-1
CDR3: CSADRGLGTEAFF
DNA: TGCAGCGCGGACAGGGGGCTTGGAACTGAAGCTTTCTTT

J: TRBJ1-2
D: NA
size: NA
V: TRBV24-1
CDR3: CATSGADANYGYTF
DNA: TGTGCCACCAGTGGGGCAGACGCTAACTATGGCTACACCTTC

J: TRBJ1-2
D: NA
size: NA
V: TRBV5-6
CDR3: CASSLSGAYGYTF
DNA: TGTGCCAGCAGCTTGTCAGGGGCCTATGGCTACACCTTC

J: TRBJ1-2
D: NA
size: NA
V: TRBV5-1
CDR3: CASSLQVDYGYTF
DNA: TGCGCCAGCAGCTTGCAGGTAGACTATGGCTACACCTTC

J: TRBJ1-2
D: NA
size: NA
V: TRBV27
CDR3: CASSFAYSLYGYTF
DNA: TGTGCCAGCAGTTTCGCCTACAGCCTCTATGGCTACACCTTC

J: TRBJ2-1
D: TRBD2
size: NA
V: TRBV30
CDR3: CAWTAGGEFF
DNA: TGTGCCTGGACCGCTGGGGGGGAGTTCTTC

J: TRBJ1-2
D: NA
size: NA
V: TRBV7-2
CDR3: CASSLRSAAGNYGYTF
DNA: TGTGCCAGCAGCTTACGGTCGGCGGCAGGGAACTATGGCTACACCTTC

J: TRBJ2-3
D: TRBD2
size: NA
V: TRBV3-1/TRBV3-2
CDR3: CASSQAAGGLTDTQYF
DNA: TGTGCCAGCAGCCAAGCTGCGGGGGGGCTAACAGATACGCAGTATTTT

J: TRBJ2-2
D: NA
size: NA
V: TRBV5-1
CDR3: CASSPSGQLQELFF
DNA: TGCGCCAGCAGCCCGAGTGGGCAGCTCCAGGAGCTGTTTTTT

J: TRBJ1-4
D: NA
size: NA
V: TRBV4-2
CDR3: CASSQVLPGEEKLFF
DNA: TGTGCCAGCAGCCAAGTTCTCCCGGGGGAGGAAAAACTGTTTTTT

J: TRBJ1-6
D: TRBD1
size: NA
V: TRBV5-1
CDR3: CASSLDRANSPLHF
DNA: TGCGCCAGCAGCTTAGACAGGGCGAATTCACCCCTCCACTTT

J: TRBJ1-1
D: NA
size: NA
V: TRBV4-3
CDR3: CASSQEVPVGGPGTEAFF
DNA: TGCGCCAGCAGCCAAGAAGTGCCCGTGGGGGGGCCAGGCACTGAAGCTTTCTTT

J: TRBJ1-2
D: TRBD1
size: NA
V: TRBV24-1
CDR3: CATSSRTGAGGYTF
DNA: TGTGCCACCAGTTCCAGGACAGGGGCGGGTGGCTACACCTTC

J: TRBJ1-5
D: TRBD1
size: NA
V: TRBV3-1/TRBV3-2
CDR3: CASSHRTGKGQPQHF
DNA: TGTGCCAGCAGCCATCGGACAGGGAAAGGTCAGCCCCAGCATTTT

J: TRBJ1-4
D: TRBD1
size: NA
V: TRBV6-5
CDR3: CASSLGTVNEKLFF
DNA: TGTGCCAGCAGTTTGGGGACAGTTAATGAAAAACTGTTTTTT

J: TRBJ1-5
D: NA
size: NA
V: TRBV19
CDR3: CASRSLFDQPQHF
DNA: TGTGCCAGTAGGTCGTTGTTTGATCAGCCCCAGCATTTT

J: TRBJ2-1
D: TRBD2
size: NA
V: TRBV19
CDR3: CASSMDDSGGAREQFF
DNA: TGTGCCAGTAGTATGGATGATAGCGGGGGGGCCCGGGAGCAGTTCTTC

J: TRBJ2-2
D: TRBD1
size: NA
V: TRBV5-4
CDR3: CASSTRQGTGELFF
DNA: TGTGCCAGCAGCACCCGACAGGGTACCGGGGAGCTGTTTTTT

J: TRBJ1-5
D: TRBD1
size: few
V: TRBV28
CDR3: CASSPTDRGQGQPQHF
DNA: TGTGCCAGCAGTCCGACGGACAGGGGGCAGGGTCAGCCCCAGCATTTT

J: TRBJ1-5
D: NA
size: many
V: TRBV28
CDR3: CASRLALGNQPQHF
DNA: TGTGCCAGCAGGCTAGCCCTGGGCAATCAGCCCCAGCATTTT

J: TRBJ2-3
D: NA
size: NA
V: TRBV18
CDR3: CASSELLSTDTQYF
DNA: TGTGCCAGCTCGGAGCTCCTGAGCACAGATACGCAGTATTTT

J: TRBJ2-1
D: TRBD1
size: NA
V: TRBV27
CDR3: CASSGTVEQFF
DNA: TGTGCCAGCAGTGGGACAGTCGAGCAGTTCTTC

J: TRBJ1-6
D: TRBD1
size: NA
V: TRBV28
CDR3: CASSLPRGRDSPLHF
DNA: TGTGCCAGCAGTCTACCCAGGGGGCGGGATTCACCCCTCCACTTT

J: TRBJ1-1
D: NA
size: NA
V: TRBV7-9
CDR3: CASSWTASGTEAFF
DNA: TGTGCCAGCAGCTGGACAGCTTCGGGGACTGAAGCTTTCTTT

J: TRBJ1-6
D: NA
size: NA
V: TRBV9
CDR3: CASSESGQSNSPLHF
DNA: TGTGCCAGCAGTGAGTCCGGACAGTCTAATTCACCCCTCCACTTT

J: TRBJ2-7
D: TRBD2
size: NA
V: TRBV4-3
CDR3: CASSQLAGGDLYEQYF
DNA: TGCGCCAGCAGCCAACTAGCGGGGGGCGACCTCTACGAGCAGTACTTC

J: TRBJ1-2
D: TRBD1
size: NA
V: TRBV7-9
CDR3: CASSMDRPDGYTF
DNA: TGTGCCAGCAGCATGGACAGGCCGGATGGCTACACCTTC

J: TRBJ1-3
D: NA
size: NA
V: TRBV5-6
CDR3: CASSLASGVGGNTIYF
DNA: TGTGCCAGCAGCTTGGCCTCGGGGGTAGGTGGAAACACCATATATTTT

J: TRBJ2-3
D: NA
size: NA
V: TRBV6-5
CDR3: CASSYSDPRGSDTQYF
DNA: TGTGCCAGCAGTTACTCGGATCCGCGCGGTTCAGATACGCAGTATTTT

J: TRBJ1-1
D: NA
size: NA
V: TRBV5-1
CDR3: CASSLEYGEAFF
DNA: TGCGCCAGCAGCTTGGAGTACGGTGAAGCTTTCTTT

J: TRBJ1-1
D: TRBD1
size: once
V: TRBV2
CDR3: CASGRTGRGTEAFF
DNA: TGTGCCAGCGGCCGGACAGGGCGGGGCACTGAAGCTTTCTTT

J: TRBJ1-5
D: TRBD1
size: NA
V: TRBV10-3
CDR3: CAIKARDSNQPQHF
DNA: TGTGCCATAAAAGCCCGGGACAGTAATCAGCCCCAGCATTTT

J: TRBJ1-4
D: TRBD1
size: NA
V: TRBV2
CDR3: CASRGDSASEKLFF
DNA: TGTGCCAGCAGGGGGGACAGTGCTAGTGAAAAACTGTTTTTT

J: TRBJ1-4
D: TRBD1
size: few
V: TRBV5-4
CDR3: CASSWDRGQEKLFF
DNA: TGTGCCAGCAGCTGGGACAGGGGGCAGGAAAAACTGTTTTTT

J: TRBJ1-4
D: NA
size: NA
V: TRBV21-1
CDR3: CASSKPGTTNEKLFF
DNA: TGTGCCAGCAGCAAACCAGGGACAACAAATGAAAAACTGTTTTTT

J: TRBJ1-3
D: NA
size: NA
V: TRBV10-3
CDR3: CATFARGGSGNTIYF
DNA: TGTGCCACCTTCGCTCGGGGGGGCTCTGGAAACACCATATATTTT

J: TRBJ1-2
D: TRBD1
size: NA
V: TRBV15
CDR3: CATSRDTPDRGTAGYTF
DNA: TGTGCCACCAGCAGAGATACTCCGGACAGGGGCACGGCTGGCTACACCTTC

J: TRBJ2-7
D: NA
size: NA
V: TRBV7-9
CDR3: CASSLSGGIADEQYF
DNA: TGTGCCAGCAGCCTATCAGGGGGGATCGCCGACGAGCAGTACTTC

J: TRBJ1-1
D: TRBD1
size: NA
V: TRBV6-1
CDR3: CASSGRTGGRENTEAFF
DNA: TGTGCCAGCAGTGGACGTACAGGGGGCCGGGAGAACACTGAAGCTTTCTTT

J: TRBJ1-5
D: NA
size: NA
V: TRBV7-9
CDR3: CASSLARLPGSNQPQHF
DNA: TGTGCCAGCAGCTTAGCCCGGCTTCCCGGGAGCAATCAGCCCCAGCATTTT

J: TRBJ1-5
D: TRBD1
size: NA
V: TRBV4-1
CDR3: CASSHQTGGSNQPQHF
DNA: TGCGCCAGCAGCCATCAGACAGGGGGAAGCAATCAGCCCCAGCATTTT

J: TRBJ2-7
D: TRBD1
size: few
V: TRBV18
CDR3: CASSFGRGPFSYEQYF
DNA: TGTGCCAGCTCATTTGGAAGGGGGCCCTTCTCCTACGAGCAGTACTTC

J: TRBJ1-6
D: TRBD1
size: NA
V: TRBV27
CDR3: CASSLRTGRNNSPLHF
DNA: TGTGCCAGCAGTTTGCGGACAGGGAGGAATAATTCACCCCTCCACTTT

J: TRBJ2-1
D: TRBD1
size: NA
V: TRBV4-3
CDR3: CASSQVGRGLYNEQFF
DNA: TGCGCCAGCAGCCAAGTGGGCAGGGGGCTCTACAATGAGCAGTTCTTC

J: TRBJ1-5
D: NA
size: NA
V: TRBV18
CDR3: CASSPGPGRDQPQHF
DNA: TGTGCCAGCTCACCGGGCCCCGGGCGGGATCAGCCCCAGCATTTT

J: TRBJ2-3
D: NA
size: NA
V: TRBV15
CDR3: CATSRDNSETQYF
DNA: TGTGCCACCAGCAGAGATAATAGCGAAACGCAGTATTTT

J: TRBJ1-2
D: NA
size: NA
V: TRBV19
CDR3: CASRRNRQINYGYTF
DNA: TGTGCCAGTAGAAGAAACAGACAGATTAACTATGGCTACACCTTC

J: TRBJ1-2
D: NA
size: NA
V: TRBV6-5
CDR3: CASRGQALIGGYTF
DNA: TGTGCCAGCAGGGGGCAGGCACTGATCGGCGGCTACACCTTC

J: TRBJ1-1
D: TRBD1
size: NA
V: TRBV7-9
CDR3: CASSFRQGEAFF
DNA: TGTGCCAGCAGCTTCAGACAGGGTGAAGCTTTCTTT

J: TRBJ1-3
D: NA
size: NA
V: TRBV7-2
CDR3: CASRRMGASSGNTIYF
DNA: TGTGCCAGCAGACGCATGGGGGCTAGCTCTGGAAACACCATATATTTT

J: TRBJ1-1
D: NA
size: NA
V: TRBV23-1
CDR3: CASSQPVHWDSLNTEAFF
DNA: TGCGCCAGCAGTCAACCAGTACACTGGGACTCCTTGAACACTGAAGCTTTCTTT

J: TRBJ1-2
D: NA
size: NA
V: TRBV4-2
CDR3: CASSQDHRGSNYGYTF
DNA: TGTGCCAGCAGCCAAGATCATAGGGGCTCTAACTATGGCTACACCTTC

J: TRBJ2-2
D: NA
size: NA
V: TRBV27
CDR3: CASSSPKGVGELFF
DNA: TGTGCCAGCAGTTCTCCTAAGGGGGTCGGGGAGCTGTTTTTT

J: TRBJ2-1
D: TRBD1
size: few
V: TRBV7-9
CDR3: CASSLGGPGQRVLKQFF
DNA: TGTGCCAGCAGCTTAGGGGGGCCGGGACAGAGGGTGCTTAAGCAGTTCTTC

J: TRBJ2-1
D: TRBD2
size: NA
V: TRBV9
CDR3: CASSVAGGSHNEQFF
DNA: TGTGCCAGCAGCGTAGCGGGGGGTAGCCACAATGAGCAGTTCTTC

J: TRBJ1-2
D: NA
size: NA
V: TRBV5-4
CDR3: CASSLITEKGYGYTF
DNA: TGTGCCAGCAGCTTGATTACAGAAAAAGGCTATGGCTACACCTTC